The T cell receptor (beta chain) under discussion was sequenced for a study of CDR3 diversity in severe acne. TCRdb re-called the PCR reads with MiXCR, one entry per CDR3 protein. The data show about 100,000 distinct CDR3 sequences, 51% seen once. There are a few counts of this clonotype. This CDR3 spans 15 amino acids. Germline V gene data show CDR1 as LNHDA and CDR2 as SQIVND (reference sequence). Trimming took 6 bases from V and 8 from J; bases not matched to a gene: 7. V gene TRBV19 combines with J gene TRBJ1-4, with TRBD1 identical over 12 bases. The sequence derives from a male donor with acne. Material: blood. The CDR3 region is CASSSGTGGIEKLFF. CDR3 DNA sequence: TGTGCCAGTAGCTCCGGGACAGGGGGCATAGAAAAACTGTTTTTT.